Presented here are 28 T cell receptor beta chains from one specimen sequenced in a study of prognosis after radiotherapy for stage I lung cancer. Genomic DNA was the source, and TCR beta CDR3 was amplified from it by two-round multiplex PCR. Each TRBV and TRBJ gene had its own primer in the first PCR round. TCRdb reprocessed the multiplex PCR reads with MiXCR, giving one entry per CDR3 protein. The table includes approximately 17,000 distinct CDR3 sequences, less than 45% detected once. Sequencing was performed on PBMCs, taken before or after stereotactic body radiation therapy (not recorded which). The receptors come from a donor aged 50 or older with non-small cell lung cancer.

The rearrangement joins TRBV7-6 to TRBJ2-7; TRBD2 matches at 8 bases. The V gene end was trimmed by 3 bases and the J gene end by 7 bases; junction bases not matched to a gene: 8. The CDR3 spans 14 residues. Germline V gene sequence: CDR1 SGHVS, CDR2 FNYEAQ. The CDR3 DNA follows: TGTGCCAGCAGCTTCAGCGGGAGTTCCGGGGAGCAGTACTTC. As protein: CASSFSGSSGEQYF. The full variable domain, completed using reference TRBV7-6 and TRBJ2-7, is GAGVSQSPRYKVTKRGQDVALRCDPISGHVSLYWYRQALGQGPEFLTYFNYEAQQDKSGLPNDRFSAERPEGSISTLTIQRTEQRDSAMYRCASSFSGSSGEQYFGPGTRLTVT.

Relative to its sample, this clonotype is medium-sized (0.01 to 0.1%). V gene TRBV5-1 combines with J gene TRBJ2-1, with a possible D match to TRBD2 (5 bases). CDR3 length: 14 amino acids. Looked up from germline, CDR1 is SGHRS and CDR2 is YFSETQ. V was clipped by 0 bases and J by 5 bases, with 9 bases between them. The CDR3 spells CASSLASWDNEQFF. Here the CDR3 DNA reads TGCGCCAGCAGCTTGGCTAGCTGGGACAATGAGCAGTTCTTC.

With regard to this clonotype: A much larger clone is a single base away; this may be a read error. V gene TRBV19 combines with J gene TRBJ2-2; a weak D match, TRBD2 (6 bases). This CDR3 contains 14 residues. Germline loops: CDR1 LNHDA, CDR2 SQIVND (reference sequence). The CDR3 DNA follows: TGTGCCAGTAGTCCCATGGGGGGTACCGGGGGGCTGTTTTTT. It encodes CASSPMGGTGGLFF.

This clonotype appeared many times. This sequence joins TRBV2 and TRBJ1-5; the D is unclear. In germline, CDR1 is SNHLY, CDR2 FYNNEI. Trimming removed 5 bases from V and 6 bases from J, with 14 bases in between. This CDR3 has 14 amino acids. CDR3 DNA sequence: TGTGCCAGCAGTCAGGAGGGATCACTTCAGCCCCAGCATTTT. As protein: CASSQEGSLQPQHF.

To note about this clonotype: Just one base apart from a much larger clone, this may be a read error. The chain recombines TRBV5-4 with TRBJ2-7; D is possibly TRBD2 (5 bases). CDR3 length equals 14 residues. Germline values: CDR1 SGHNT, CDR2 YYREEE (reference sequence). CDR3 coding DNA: TGTGACAGCAAGAGACTACCGAGCTCCTACGAGCAGTACTTC. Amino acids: CDSKRLPSSYEQYF.

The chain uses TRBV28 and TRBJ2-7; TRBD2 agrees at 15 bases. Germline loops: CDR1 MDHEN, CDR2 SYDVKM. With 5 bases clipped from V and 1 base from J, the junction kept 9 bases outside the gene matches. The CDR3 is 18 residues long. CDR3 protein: CASSHRTSGRALSYEQYF. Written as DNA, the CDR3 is TGTGCCAGCAGTCACCGGACTAGCGGGAGGGCCCTTTCCTACGAGCAGTACTTC.

CDR3 bases: TGTGCCAGTAGCCGGGGATTCGGGGACGAGCAGTACTTC. Its protein is CASSRGFGDEQYF. The chain uses TRBV19 and TRBJ2-7, with D tentatively TRBD2 (5 bases). The ends were cut back, 6 bases at V and 5 bases at J, with 14 bases in the middle. Germline V gives CDR1 LNHDA, CDR2 SQIVND (reference sequence). This CDR3 has 13 residues.

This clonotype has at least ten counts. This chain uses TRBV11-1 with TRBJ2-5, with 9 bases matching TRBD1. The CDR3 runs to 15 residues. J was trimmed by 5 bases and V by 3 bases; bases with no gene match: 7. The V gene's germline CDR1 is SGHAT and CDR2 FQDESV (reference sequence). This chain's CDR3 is CASSFMTGGGETQYF. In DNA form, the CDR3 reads TGTGCCAGCAGCTTTATGACAGGGGGAGGTGAGACCCAGTACTTC.

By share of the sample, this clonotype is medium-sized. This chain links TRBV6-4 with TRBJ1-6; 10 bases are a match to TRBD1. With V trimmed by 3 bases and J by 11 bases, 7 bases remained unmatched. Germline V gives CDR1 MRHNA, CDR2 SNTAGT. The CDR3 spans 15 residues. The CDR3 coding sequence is TGTGCCAGCAGTGAAGGGGGACAGGGGTCGCCACCCCTCCACTTT. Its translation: CASSEGGQGSPPLHF.

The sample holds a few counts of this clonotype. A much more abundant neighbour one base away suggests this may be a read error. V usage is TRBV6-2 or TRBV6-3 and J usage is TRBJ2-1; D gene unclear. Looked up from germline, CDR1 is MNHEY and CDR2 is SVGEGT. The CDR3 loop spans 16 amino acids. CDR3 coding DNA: TGTGCCGGCAGTTACTCCTATATATTTTTAAACAATGAGCAGTTCTTC. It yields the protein CAGSYSYIFLNNEQFF.

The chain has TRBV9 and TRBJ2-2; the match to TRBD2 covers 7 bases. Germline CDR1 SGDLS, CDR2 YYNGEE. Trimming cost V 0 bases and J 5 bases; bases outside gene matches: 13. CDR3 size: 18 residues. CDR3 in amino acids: CASSVAASGRSWTGELFF. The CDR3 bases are TGTGCCAGCAGCGTAGCGGCTAGCGGAAGATCGTGGACCGGGGAGCTGTTTTTT.

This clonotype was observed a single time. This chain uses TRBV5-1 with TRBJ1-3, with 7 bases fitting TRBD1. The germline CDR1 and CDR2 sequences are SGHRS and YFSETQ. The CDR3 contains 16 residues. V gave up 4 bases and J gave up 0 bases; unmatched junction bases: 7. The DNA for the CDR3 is TGCGCCAGCAGCGGCGGGACAGCTTTCTCTGGAAACACCATATATTTT. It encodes CASSGGTAFSGNTIYF. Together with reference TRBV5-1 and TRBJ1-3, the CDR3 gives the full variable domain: KAGVTQTPRYLIKTRGQQVTLSCSPISGHRSVSWYQQTPGQGLQFLFEYFSETQRNKGNFPGRFSGRQFSNSRSEMNVSTLELGDSALYLCASSGGTAFSGNTIYFGEGSWLTVV.

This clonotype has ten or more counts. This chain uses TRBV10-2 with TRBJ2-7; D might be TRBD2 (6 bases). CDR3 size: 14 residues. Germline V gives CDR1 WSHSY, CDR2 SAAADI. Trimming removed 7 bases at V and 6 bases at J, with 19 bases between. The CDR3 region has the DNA TGCGCCAGCACTACGGGGACTTTCGGGGGCGAGCAGTACTTC. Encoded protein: CASTTGTFGGEQYF.

CDR3 in DNA: TGTGCCACCAGCAGGCAGGGACATCGCTATGGCTACACCTTC. Translation gives CATSRQGHRYGYTF. J is TRBJ1-2 and V is TRBV15; D perhaps matches TRBD1 (6 bases). V dropped 3 bases and J dropped 4 bases, with 12 bases sitting between them. The CDR3 runs 14 residues. CDR1 is LNHNV and CDR2 is YYDKDF in the germline V gene (reference sequence).

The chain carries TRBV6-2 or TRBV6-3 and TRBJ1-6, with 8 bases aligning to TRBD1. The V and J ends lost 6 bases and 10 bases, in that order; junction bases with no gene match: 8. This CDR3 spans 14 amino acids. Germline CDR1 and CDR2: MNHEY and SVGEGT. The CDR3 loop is CASSGQGFRSPLHF. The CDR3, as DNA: TGTGCCAGCAGCGGACAGGGATTTAGGTCACCCCTCCACTTT.

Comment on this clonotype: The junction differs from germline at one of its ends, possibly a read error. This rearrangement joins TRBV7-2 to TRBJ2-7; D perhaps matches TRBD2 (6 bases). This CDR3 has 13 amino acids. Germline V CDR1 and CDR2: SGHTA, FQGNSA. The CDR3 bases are TGTGCCAGCAAATTAGCGGATAGCTACGAGCAATACTTC. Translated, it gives CASKLADSYEQYF. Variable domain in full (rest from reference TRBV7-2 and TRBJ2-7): GAGVSQSPSNKVTEKGKDVELRCDPISGHTALYWYRQSLGQGLEFLIYFQGNSAPDKSGLPSDRFSAERTGGSVSTLTIQRTQQEDSAVYLCASKLADSYEQYFGPGTRLTVT.

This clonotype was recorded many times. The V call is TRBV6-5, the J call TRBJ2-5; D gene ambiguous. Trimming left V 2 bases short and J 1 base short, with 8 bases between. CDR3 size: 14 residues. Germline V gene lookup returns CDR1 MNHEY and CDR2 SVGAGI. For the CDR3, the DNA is TGTGCCAGCAGTTACGTTGCGGTCCAAGAGACCCAGTACTTC. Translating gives CASSYVAVQETQYF.

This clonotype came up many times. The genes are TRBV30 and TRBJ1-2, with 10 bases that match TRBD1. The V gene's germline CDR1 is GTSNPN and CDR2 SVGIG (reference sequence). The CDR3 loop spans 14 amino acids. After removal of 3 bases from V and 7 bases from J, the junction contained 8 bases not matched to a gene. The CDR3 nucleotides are TGTGCCTGGAGCCGGGACAGGGGAAGAAGTGGCTACACCTTC. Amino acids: CAWSRDRGRSGYTF.

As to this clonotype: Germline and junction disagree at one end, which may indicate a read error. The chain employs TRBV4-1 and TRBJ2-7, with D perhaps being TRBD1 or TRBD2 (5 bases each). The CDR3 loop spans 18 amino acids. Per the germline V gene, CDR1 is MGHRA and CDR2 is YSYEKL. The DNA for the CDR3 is TGCGCCAGCAGCCAAGATAAACAGGAGAGCGGAATTTCCTACGAGCAGTGCTTC. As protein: CASSQDKQESGISYEQCF.

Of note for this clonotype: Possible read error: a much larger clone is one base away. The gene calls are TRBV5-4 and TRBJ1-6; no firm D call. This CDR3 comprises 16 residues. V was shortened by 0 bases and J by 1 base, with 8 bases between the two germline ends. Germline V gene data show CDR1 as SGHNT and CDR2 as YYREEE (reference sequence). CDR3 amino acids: CASSLGSHSYNSPLHF. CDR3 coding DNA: TGTGCCAGCAGCTTGGGGAGCCATTCCTATAATTCACCCCTCCACTTT. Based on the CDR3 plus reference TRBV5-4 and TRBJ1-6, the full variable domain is ETGVTQSPTHLIKTRGQQVTLRCSSQSGHNTVSWYQQALGQGPQFIFQYYREEENGRGNFPPRFSGLQFPNYSSELNVNALELDDSALYLCASSLGSHSYNSPLHFGNGTRLTVT.

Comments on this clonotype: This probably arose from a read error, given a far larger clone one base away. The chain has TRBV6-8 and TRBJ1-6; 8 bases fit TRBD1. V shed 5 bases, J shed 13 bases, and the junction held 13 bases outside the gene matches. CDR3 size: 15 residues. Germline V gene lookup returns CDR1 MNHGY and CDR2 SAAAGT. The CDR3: CASSASQGAGLPLHF. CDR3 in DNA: TGTGCCAGCAGTGCGAGTCAGGGGGCGGGATTGCCCCTCCACTTT.

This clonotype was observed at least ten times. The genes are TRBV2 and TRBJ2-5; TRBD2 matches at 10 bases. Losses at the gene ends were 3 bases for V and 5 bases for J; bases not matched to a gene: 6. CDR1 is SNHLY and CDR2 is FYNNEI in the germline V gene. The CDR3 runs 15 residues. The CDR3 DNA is TGTGCCAGCAGTGACCAGACAGCGGGGGGGGAGACCCAGTACTTC. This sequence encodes CASSDQTAGGETQYF.

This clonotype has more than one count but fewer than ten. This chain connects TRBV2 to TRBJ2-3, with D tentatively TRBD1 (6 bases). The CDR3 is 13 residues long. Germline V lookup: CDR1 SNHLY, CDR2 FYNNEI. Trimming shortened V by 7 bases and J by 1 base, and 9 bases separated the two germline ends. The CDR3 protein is CASKGQRTDTQYF. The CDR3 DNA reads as TGTGCCAGCAAGGGACAACGCACAGATACGCAGTATTTT.

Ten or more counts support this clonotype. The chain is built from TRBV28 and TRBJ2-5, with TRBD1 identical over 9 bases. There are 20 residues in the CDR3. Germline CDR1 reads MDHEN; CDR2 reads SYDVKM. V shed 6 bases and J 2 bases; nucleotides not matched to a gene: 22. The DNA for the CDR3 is TGTGCCAGCAGCCGCAAGACATTTGGACTCGGGACAGGGAAACAAGAGACCCAGTACTTC. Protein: CASSRKTFGLGTGKQETQYF.

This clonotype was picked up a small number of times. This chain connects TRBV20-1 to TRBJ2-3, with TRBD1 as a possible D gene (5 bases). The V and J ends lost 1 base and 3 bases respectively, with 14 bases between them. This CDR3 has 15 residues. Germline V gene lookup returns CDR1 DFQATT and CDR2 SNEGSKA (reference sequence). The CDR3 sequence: CSARGGAGGTDTQYF. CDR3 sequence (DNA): TGCAGTGCTAGAGGGGGCGCTGGCGGTACAGATACGCAGTATTTT.

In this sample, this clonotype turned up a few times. CDR3 region: CASSIDPSREAFF. The CDR3, as DNA: TGTGCCAGTAGTATAGATCCCAGCCGTGAAGCTTTCTTT. The chain combines TRBV19 with TRBJ1-1; D ambiguous. CDR1 and CDR2 from the germline V gene are LNHDA and SQIVND (reference sequence). V was pared by 0 bases and J by 7 bases, with 9 bases between. This CDR3 region has 13 residues.

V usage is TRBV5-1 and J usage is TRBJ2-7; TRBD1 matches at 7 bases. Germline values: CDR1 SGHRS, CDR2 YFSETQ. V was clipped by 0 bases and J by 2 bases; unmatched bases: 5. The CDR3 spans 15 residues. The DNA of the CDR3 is TGCGCCAGCAGCTTGGAGGGACAGCCAACCTACGAGCAGTACTTC. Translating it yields CASSLEGQPTYEQYF.

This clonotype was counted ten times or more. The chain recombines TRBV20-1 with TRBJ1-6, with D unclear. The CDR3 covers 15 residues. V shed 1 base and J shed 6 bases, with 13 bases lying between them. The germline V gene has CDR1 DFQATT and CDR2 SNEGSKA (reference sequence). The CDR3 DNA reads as TGCAGTGCTAGAGTGGTGGCAGGACCTAATTCACCCCTCCACTTT. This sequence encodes CSARVVAGPNSPLHF.